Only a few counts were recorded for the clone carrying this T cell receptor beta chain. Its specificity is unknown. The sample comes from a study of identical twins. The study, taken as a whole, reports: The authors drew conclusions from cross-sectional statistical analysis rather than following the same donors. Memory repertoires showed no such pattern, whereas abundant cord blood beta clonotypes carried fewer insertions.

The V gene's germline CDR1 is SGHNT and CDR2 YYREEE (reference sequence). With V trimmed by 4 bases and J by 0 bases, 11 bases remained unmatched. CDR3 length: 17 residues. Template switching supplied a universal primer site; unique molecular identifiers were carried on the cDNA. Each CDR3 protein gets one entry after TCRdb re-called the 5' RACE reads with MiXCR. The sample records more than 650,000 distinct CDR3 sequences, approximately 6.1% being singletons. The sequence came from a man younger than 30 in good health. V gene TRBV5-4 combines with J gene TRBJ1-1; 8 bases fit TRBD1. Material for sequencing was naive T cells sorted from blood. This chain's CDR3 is CASSPYRGVGLNTEAFF. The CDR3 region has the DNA TGTGCCAGCAGCCCTTACAGGGGGGTCGGGCTGAACACTGAAGCTTTCTTT. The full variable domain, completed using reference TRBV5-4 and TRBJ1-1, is ETGVTQSPTHLIKTRGQQVTLRCSSQSGHNTVSWYQQALGQGPQFIFQYYREEENGRGNFPPRFSGLQFPNYSSELNVNALELDDSALYLCASSPYRGVGLNTEAFFGQGTRLTVV.